This entry is about one T cell receptor (beta chain). Its specificity is unknown. CD8+ and CD4+ T cells taken from blood had their TCR beta sequenced. The data were taken from a study of CD8 T cells in Susac syndrome. Findings and caveats of the study: The study's TCR sequencing and HLA analysis drew on a certain number of individuals. That number was acknowledged as relatively small.

About 0.5 to 1 ug RNA was reverse transcribed with random hexamers. An immunoSEQ multiplex PCR amplified TCR beta CDR3 over 54 Vbeta and 13 Jbeta. TCRdb re-derived calls from the immunoSEQ multiplex PCR reads in MiXCR, one entry per CDR3 protein. The sample lists roughly 300,000 distinct CDR3 sequences, approximately 81% occurring once. Trimming left V 7 bases short and J 0 bases short, with 16 bases between. From germline, CDR1 is MGHDK and CDR2 SYGVNS. The CDR3 extends over 16 amino acids. The receptor comes from a human donor with multiple sclerosis. The sequencing sample was made of CD8+ T cells from PBMCs. The V call is TRBV25-1, the J call TRBJ2-1; D is perhaps TRBD2 (7 bases). The CDR3 reads CASTGRGVHSYNEQFF. CDR3 nucleotide sequence: TGTGCCAGCACAGGGAGGGGGGTCCACTCCTACAATGAGCAGTTCTTC.